This T cell receptor beta chain was documented in a study of T cell responses to AZD1222 COVID-19 vaccine. Broader study findings: Dominant at 160-218 and 743-854, vaccine-associated CD4 TCRs also spanned spike. White British people made up most donors, females outnumbered males, and clonal diversity was possibly underestimated.

This table comes from immunoSEQ multiplex PCR, and its TCRdb copy is limited to in-frame clones, with some not included. The table lists about 170,000 clones, about nine tenths of them singletons. The germline V gene encodes CDR1 LGHDT and CDR2 YNNKEL (reference sequence). V was trimmed by 4 bases and J by 1 base, leaving 10 bases between them. CDR3 size: 14 residues. Note on this clone: What it binds is unknown.

This sequence was found in an adult in good health. This rearrangement joins TRBV3-1 (or the pseudogene TRBV3-2) to TRBJ1-1; D unclear. The input for sequencing was peripheral blood, taken on day 0 of AZD1222 vaccination. DNA of the CDR3: TGTGCCAGCAGCCCCGGACTGAGGAACACTGAAGCTTTCTTT. Protein product: CASSPGLRNTEAFF.